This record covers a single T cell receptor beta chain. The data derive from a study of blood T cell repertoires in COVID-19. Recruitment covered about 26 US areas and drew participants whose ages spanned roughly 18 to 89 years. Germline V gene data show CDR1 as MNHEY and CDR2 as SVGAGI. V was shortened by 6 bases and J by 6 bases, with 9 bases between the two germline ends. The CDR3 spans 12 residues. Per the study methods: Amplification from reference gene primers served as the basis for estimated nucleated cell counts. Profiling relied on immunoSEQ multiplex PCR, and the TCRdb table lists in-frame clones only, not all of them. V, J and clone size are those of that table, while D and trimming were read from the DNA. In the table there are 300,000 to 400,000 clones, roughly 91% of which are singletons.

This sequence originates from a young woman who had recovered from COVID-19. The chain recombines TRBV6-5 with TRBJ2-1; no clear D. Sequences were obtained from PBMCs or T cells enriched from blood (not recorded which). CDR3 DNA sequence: TGTGCCAGCAGCCCCTCCGGCAATGAGCAGTTCTTC. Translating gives CASSPSGNEQFF.